Following are 24 T cell receptor beta chains from one sample sequenced in a study of blood T cell repertoires in COVID-19. TCRdb keeps only in-frame clones here, not all; method: immunoSEQ multiplex PCR. The sample consists of about 69,000 clones, 90% of them appearing once. The source material was peripheral blood. The receptors originated from a man between 45 and 60 years old with acute or convalescent COVID-19.

This clone has a handful of counts. This sequence joins TRBV6-5 and TRBJ2-3; 9 nucleotides match TRBD2. This CDR3 is 15 amino acids long. Germline loops: CDR1 MNHEY, CDR2 SVGAGI. The V and J ends lost 5 bases and 1 base, in that order; junction bases with no gene match: 4. CDR3 residues: CASSLTSGGTDTQYF. The CDR3 DNA reads TGTGCCAGCAGTCTGACTAGCGGAGGCACAGATACGCAGTATTTT.

The chain is built from TRBV9 and TRBJ2-7; D may be TRBD2 (7 bases). The CDR3 contains 17 residues. The V end lost 4 bases, the J end lost 2 bases, and 22 bases lay between the germline ends. In germline, CDR1 is SGDLS, CDR2 YYNGEE. The CDR3: CASSPHGGGAKTYEQYF. The CDR3 nucleotides are TGTGCCAGCAGCCCCCATGGAGGGGGGGCCAAGACCTACGAGCAGTACTTC.

V gene TRBV7-7 combines with J gene TRBJ2-2; D is unclear. This CDR3 spans 14 amino acids. Germline assignment: CDR1 SSHAT and CDR2 FNYEAQ (reference sequence). Trimming took off 3 bases at V and 0 bases at J, with 5 bases between the two ends. The chain's CDR3 is CASSFAANTGELFF. The DNA of the CDR3 is TGTGCCAGCAGCTTTGCGGCGAACACCGGGGAGCTGTTTTTT.

The rearrangement joins TRBV6-5 to TRBJ2-3; 8 nucleotides align to TRBD2. Germline V gives CDR1 MNHEY, CDR2 SVGAGI. Losses at the gene ends were 0 bases for V and 4 bases for J; bases not matched to a gene: 6. The CDR3 runs 16 residues. The CDR3 loop is CASSYSPSGSSDTQYF. The DNA of the CDR3 is TGTGCCAGCAGTTACTCCCCGAGCGGGAGCTCAGATACGCAGTATTTT.

This chain links TRBV27 with TRBJ1-1; unclear D gene. With 0 bases removed from V and 1 base from J, the gap between germline ends came to 9 bases. The germline gives CDR1 MNHEY, CDR2 SMNVEV (reference sequence). This CDR3 has 15 residues. CDR3 region: CASSLSRSGNTEAFF. The CDR3 bases are TGTGCCAGCAGTTTATCGAGGTCTGGGAACACTGAAGCTTTCTTT.

The V gene is TRBV9, the J gene TRBJ1-1; 7 nucleotides match TRBD1. The CDR3 extends over 15 amino acids. V was clipped by 4 bases and J by 3 bases; unmatched bases: 9. Germline loops: CDR1 SGDLS, CDR2 YYNGEE. The CDR3 is CASSSPGGLDTEAFF. CDR3 nucleotide sequence: TGTGCCAGCAGCTCACCAGGGGGTCTGGACACTGAAGCTTTCTTT.

CDR3 DNA: TGTGCCAGCAGCTTTAGCACTAGCGGGAGTGATACCGGGGAGCTGTTTTTT. As protein: CASSFSTSGSDTGELFF. The chain has TRBV7-9 and TRBJ2-2; 11 nucleotides agree with TRBD2. This CDR3 has 17 residues. V was pared by 3 bases and J by 5 bases, with 8 bases of the junction left unmatched. The germline V gene has CDR1 SEHNR and CDR2 FQNEAQ (reference sequence). Looking up the rest from reference TRBV7-9 and TRBJ2-2 gives the full variable domain: DTGVSQNPRHKITKRGQNVTFRCDPISEHNRLYWYRQTLGQGPEFLTYFQNEAQLEKSRLLSDRFSAERPKGSFSTLEIQRTEQGDSAMYLCASSFSTSGSDTGELFFGEGSRLTVL.

This rearrangement joins TRBV19 to TRBJ2-3, with 8 bases identical to TRBD2. CDR1 and CDR2 (germline): LNHDA, SQIVND (reference sequence). The CDR3 runs 17 residues. With 7 bases clipped from V and 3 bases from J, the junction kept 15 bases outside the gene matches. The CDR3 is CASNTPPGGGGTDTQYF. The CDR3 region has the DNA TGTGCCAGTAACACCCCGCCCGGGGGGGGAGGGACAGATACGCAGTATTTT.

This rearrangement joins TRBV18 to TRBJ2-7; weak D call: TRBD1 (5 bases). The V gene's germline CDR1 is KGHSH and CDR2 LQKENI. This CDR3 has 12 residues. Trimming shortened V by 6 bases and J by 2 bases, and 8 bases separated the two germline ends. CDR3 DNA sequence: TGTGCCAGCTCGAAGGACACCTACGAGCAGTACTTC. Its protein product is CASSKDTYEQYF.

This clone has only one observation. The chain combines TRBV6-2 or TRBV6-3 with TRBJ2-5; D might be TRBD2 (6 bases). This CDR3 is 18 amino acids long. The germline V gene encodes CDR1 MNHEY and CDR2 SVGEGT. The germline V and J ends were trimmed by 3 bases and 0 bases, with 20 bases remaining between them. As DNA, the CDR3 is TGTGCCAGCAGTTATGGGGGGTTTGATCTTCGGTACCAAGAGACCCAGTACTTC. It specifies CASSYGGFDLRYQETQYF.

The genes are TRBV11-2 and TRBJ2-1; 8 nucleotides match TRBD2. Germline values: CDR1 SGHAT, CDR2 FQNNGV. Losses at the gene ends were 4 bases for V and 4 bases for J; bases not matched to a gene: 6. CDR3 length equals 15 residues. The CDR3 region is CASSSLSGDYNEQFF. DNA of the CDR3: TGTGCCAGCAGCTCCCTTAGCGGGGATTACAATGAGCAGTTCTTC.

The rearrangement joins TRBV27 to TRBJ2-3; 7 nucleotides align to TRBD1. The CDR3 runs 13 residues. After removal of 5 bases from V and 4 bases from J, the junction contained 3 bases not matched to a gene. The germline CDR1 and CDR2 sequences are MNHEY and SMNVEV (reference sequence). This CDR3 reads CASSLTGPDTQYF. CDR3 nucleotides: TGTGCCAGCAGTCTGACAGGGCCAGATACGCAGTATTTT.

The chain couples TRBV6-2 or TRBV6-3 to TRBJ2-6; 9 nucleotides match TRBD2. Per germline, CDR1 MNHEY and CDR2 SVGEGT. This CDR3 contains 18 residues. V trimming: 5 bases; J trimming: 0 bases; junction bases outside the gene matches: 8. For the CDR3, the DNA is TGTGCCAGCAGTGACGGACTAGCGTCCAGCTCTGGGGCCAACGTCCTGACTTTC. As protein: CASSDGLASSSGANVLTF.

The J gene is TRBJ1-4, the V gene TRBV18; possible D gene TRBD1, 5 bases. This CDR3 comprises 13 residues. Trimming took off 2 bases at V and 5 bases at J, with 6 bases between the two ends. Germline CDR1 KGHSH, CDR2 LQKENI. The CDR3 nucleotides are TGTGCCAGCTCACCAGGGGCCAATGAAAAACTGTTTTTT. Translation: CASSPGANEKLFF.

The CDR3 nucleotides are TGTGCTGGAGAGGCGAGGGCTAATGAAAAACTGTTTTTT. Its translation: CAGEARANEKLFF. V gene TRBV27 combines with J gene TRBJ1-4; D is unclear. CDR3 size: 13 residues. Per the germline V gene, CDR1 is MNHEY and CDR2 is SMNVEV (reference sequence).

The V call is TRBV6-4, the J call TRBJ1-1; D is uncertain. This CDR3 comprises 14 residues. Between the trimmed V and J ends, which lost 6 bases and 3 bases, there was a span of 14 bases. CDR1 MRHNA and CDR2 SNTAGT come from the germline V gene. For the CDR3, the DNA is TGTGCCAGCAGCGCAGAATGGGGAGACACTGAAGCTTTCTTT. This gives the protein CASSAEWGDTEAFF.

The CDR3 is CASSYRSDSYEQYF. The CDR3 DNA follows: TGTGCCAGCAGCTACCGTTCGGACAGCTACGAGCAGTACTTC. V usage is TRBV13 and J usage is TRBJ2-7; TRBD1 might be the D (6 bases). This CDR3 is built from 14 residues. V shed 4 bases and J shed 3 bases, with 13 bases lying between them. Germline values: CDR1 PRHDT, CDR2 FYEKMQ (reference sequence). Together with reference TRBV13 and TRBJ2-7, the CDR3 gives the full variable domain: AAGVIQSPRHLIKEKRETATLKCYPIPRHDTVYWYQQGPGQDPQFLISFYEKMQSDKGSIPDRFSAQQFSDYHSELNMSSLELGDSALYFCASSYRSDSYEQYFGPGTRLTVT.

This sequence joins TRBV6-2 or TRBV6-3 and TRBJ2-2; 11 bases fit TRBD1. Germline V gives CDR1 MNHEY, CDR2 SVGEGT. CDR3 size: 14 residues. Trimming at V came to 5 bases and at J to 5 bases, leaving 1 base not matched to a gene. This CDR3 reads CASSRDRGTGELFF. Written as DNA, the CDR3 is TGTGCCAGCAGTAGGGACAGGGGGACCGGGGAGCTGTTTTTT.

The chain joins TRBV7-2 to TRBJ2-1; a possible D gene is TRBD2 (6 bases). CDR3 length: 17 residues. Germline V CDR1 and CDR2: SGHTA, FQGNSA. V was shortened by 5 bases and J by 4 bases, with 21 bases between the two germline ends. In nucleotides, the CDR3 is TGTGCCAGCAGCATCGGACGTGGGGGAGGCCGATACAATGAGCAGTTCTTC. Its protein product is CASSIGRGGGRYNEQFF.

V is TRBV7-2 and J is TRBJ2-5, with 9 bases lining up with TRBD1. The V and J ends lost 5 bases and 4 bases, in that order; junction bases with no gene match: 5. The CDR3 is 14 residues long. Germline assignment: CDR1 SGHTA and CDR2 FQGNSA. CDR3: CASSTGQGTETQYF. The CDR3 nucleotides are TGTGCCAGCAGCACAGGACAGGGGACAGAGACCCAGTACTTC.

V gene TRBV29-1 combines with J gene TRBJ2-7; D unresolved. V was clipped by 4 bases and J by 3 bases, with 7 bases between them. The germline gives CDR1 SQVTM, CDR2 ANQGSEA. This CDR3 has 11 amino acids. The CDR3 region is CSVVVVYEQYF. The CDR3 nucleotides read TGCAGCGTTGTAGTTGTCTACGAGCAGTACTTC.

The chain has TRBV6-5 and TRBJ2-1, with TRBD2 matching over 8 bases. CDR3 length equals 15 residues. The V and J ends lost 6 bases and 2 bases, in that order; junction bases with no gene match: 6. The germline V gene has CDR1 MNHEY and CDR2 SVGAGI. The CDR3 coding sequence is TGTGCCAGCAGCCAGGGGACTAGGGCCTACAATGAGCAGTTCTTC. Its protein product is CASSQGTRAYNEQFF.

The genes are TRBV5-1 and TRBJ2-5; weak D call: TRBD2 (5 bases). CDR1 SGHRS and CDR2 YFSETQ come from the germline V gene. Deletions cut 6 bases from V and 2 bases from J, with 17 bases between. The CDR3 length is 15 residues. CDR3 region: CASKRALAGQETQYF. In DNA form, the CDR3 reads TGCGCCAGCAAGAGGGCCCTGGCAGGACAAGAGACCCAGTACTTC.

The rearrangement links TRBV27 to TRBJ1-1; the match to TRBD1 covers 10 bases. The CDR3 covers 14 residues. The germline CDR1 and CDR2 sequences are MNHEY and SMNVEV (reference sequence). Losses at the gene ends were 2 bases for V and 4 bases for J; bases not matched to a gene: 1. CDR3 sequence (DNA): TGTGCCAGCAGTTTAGGGACAGGGGTCACTGAAGCTTTCTTT. It is translated as CASSLGTGVTEAFF.